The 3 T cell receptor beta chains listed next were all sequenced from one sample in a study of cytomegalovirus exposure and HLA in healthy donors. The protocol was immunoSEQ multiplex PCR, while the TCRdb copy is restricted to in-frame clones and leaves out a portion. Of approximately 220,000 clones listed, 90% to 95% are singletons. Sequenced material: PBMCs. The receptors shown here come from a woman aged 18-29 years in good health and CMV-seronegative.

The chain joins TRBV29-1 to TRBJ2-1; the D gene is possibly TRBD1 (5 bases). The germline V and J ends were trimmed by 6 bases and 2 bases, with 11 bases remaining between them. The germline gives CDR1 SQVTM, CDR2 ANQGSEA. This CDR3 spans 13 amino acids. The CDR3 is CSVQADTYNEQFF. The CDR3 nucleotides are TGCAGCGTCCAGGCGGACACCTACAATGAGCAGTTCTTC.

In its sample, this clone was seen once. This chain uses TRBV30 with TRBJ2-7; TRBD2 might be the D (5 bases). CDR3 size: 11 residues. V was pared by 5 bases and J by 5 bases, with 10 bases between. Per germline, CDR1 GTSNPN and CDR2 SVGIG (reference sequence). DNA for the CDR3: TGTGCCTGGGTCGAGGGCCACGAGCAGTACTTC. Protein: CAWVEGHEQYF.

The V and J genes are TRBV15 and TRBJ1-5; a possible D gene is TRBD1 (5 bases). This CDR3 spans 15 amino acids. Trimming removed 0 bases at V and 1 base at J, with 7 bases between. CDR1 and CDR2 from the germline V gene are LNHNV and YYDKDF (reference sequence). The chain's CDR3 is CATSRDRVSNQPQHF. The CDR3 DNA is TGTGCCACCAGCAGAGACAGGGTGAGCAATCAGCCCCAGCATTTT. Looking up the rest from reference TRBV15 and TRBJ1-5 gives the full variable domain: DAMVIQNPRYQVTQFGKPVTLSCSQTLNHNVMYWYQQKSSQAPKLLFHYYDKDFNNEADTPDNFQSRRPNTSFCFLDIRSPGLGDTAMYLCATSRDRVSNQPQHFGDGTRLSIL.